This TCR beta chain comes out of a study of OX40 agonist ivuxolimab in advanced cancers. General observations from the study: Partial responders at 0.1-3.0 mg/kg had among the lowest clonal expansion. At doses 0.1 to 3.0 mg/kg, CD4+ and CD8+ clones expanded.

Only in-frame clones appear in the TCRdb table, and some are missing; sequencing was by immunoSEQ multiplex PCR. The sample includes 58,000 or so clones, over 80% of them seen just once. A word on this clone: The antigen is not known.

Germline V gene data show CDR1 as SNHLY and CDR2 as FYNNEI. This CDR3 is 14 amino acids long. Deletions cut 7 bases from V and 5 bases from J, with 17 bases between. The specimen comprised CD4+ or CD8+ T cells sorted from blood, sampled in a trial of the OX40 agonist ivuxolimab. This receptor was taken from an adult with an advanced solid tumor such as melanoma, head and neck, liver or kidney cancer. The V call is TRBV2, the J call TRBJ1-1; D is unresolved. The CDR3 nucleotides read TGTGCCAGCAACGGGGTGAACCGAGGGACTGAAGCTTTCTTT. It translates to CASNGVNRGTEAFF.